The 24 T cell receptor beta chains below all came from one sample that was sequenced in a study of T-cell memory formation after mild COVID-19. TCRdb reprocessed the 5' RACE reads via MiXCR and lists one record per CDR3 protein. The sample consists of 450,000 or so distinct CDR3 sequences, 25% of them appearing once. Sequencing was performed on PBMCs or a T cell subset sorted from them (not recorded which). Receptor source: an adult woman who had mild COVID-19 (a few samples of this study predate the infection). Cell type and time point are not known.

This clonotype has only a few counts. The chain recombines TRBV7-2 with TRBJ2-3; no reliable D call. V was shortened by 6 bases and J by 6 bases, with 10 bases between the two germline ends. Germline CDR1 SGHTA, CDR2 FQGNSA. The CDR3 extends over 12 amino acids. The CDR3 is CASSYRADTQYF. The CDR3 DNA is TGTGCCAGCAGTTACCGAGCCGATACGCAGTATTTT.

The chain combines TRBV7-2 with TRBJ2-1; TRBD1 agrees at 7 bases. The J segment lost 3 bases and the V segment lost 3 bases, leaving 5 bases of the junction unmatched. The CDR3 totals 15 residues. Germline-derived CDR1 and CDR2 are SGHTA and FQGNSA. The CDR3, as DNA: TGTGCCAGCAGCTTGGCCGGGACAGTCTACAATGAGCAGTTCTTC. Amino acid sequence: CASSLAGTVYNEQFF.

This clonotype was counted between two and nine times. The V and J genes are TRBV14 and TRBJ1-6; D is perhaps TRBD1 (5 bases). Germline V CDR1 and CDR2: SGHDN, FVKESK. CDR3 length: 16 amino acids. V lost 2 bases and J 3 bases, leaving 11 bases between the germline ends. Here the CDR3 reads CASSQTGGNYNSPLHF. The CDR3 bases are TGTGCCAGCAGCCAAACCGGGGGAAACTATAATTCACCCCTCCACTTT. The full variable domain, rest sourced from reference TRBV14 and TRBJ1-6, is EAGVTQFPSHSVIEKGQTVTLRCDPISGHDNLYWYRRVMGKEIKFLLHFVKESKQDESGMPNNRFLAERTGGTYSTLKVQPAELEDSGVYFCASSQTGGNYNSPLHFGNGTRLTVT.

The V and J genes are TRBV30 and TRBJ2-1, with no clear D. CDR1 is GTSNPN and CDR2 is SVGIG in the germline V gene (reference sequence). Trimming cost V 3 bases and J 8 bases, with 14 bases left between them. This CDR3 comprises 13 residues. For the CDR3, the DNA is TGTGCCTGGAGCAGAGGTCTCGGCGATGAGCAGTTCTTC. Its translation is CAWSRGLGDEQFF.

There are a few counts of this clonotype. V and J are TRBV7-9 and TRBJ2-6, with 7 nucleotides matching TRBD1. CDR3 length: 19 residues. From germline, CDR1 is SEHNR and CDR2 FQNEAQ (reference sequence). Germline trimming cut 4 bases from V and 1 base from J; bases unmatched to any gene: 13. In DNA, the CDR3 is TGTGCCAGCAGCTCTAATAGACAGGGCGGCCTTTCTGGGGCCAACGTCCTGACTTTC. Amino acid sequence: CASSSNRQGGLSGANVLTF. Supplemented by reference TRBV7-9 and TRBJ2-6, the full variable domain reads DTGVSQNPRHKITKRGQNVTFRCDPISEHNRLYWYRQTLGQGPEFLTYFQNEAQLEKSRLLSDRFSAERPKGSFSTLEIQRTEQGDSAMYLCASSSNRQGGLSGANVLTFGAGSRLTVL.

The J gene is TRBJ2-6, the V gene TRBV29-1; D may correspond to TRBD1 or TRBD2 (7 bases each). The V gene lost 6 bases and the J gene lost 3 bases, with 15 bases spanning the gap. This CDR3 has 15 residues. Per the germline V gene, CDR1 is SQVTM and CDR2 is ANQGSEA. The CDR3 DNA reads as TGCAGCGTCAGGGGGGGCGCGCTTGGGGCCAACGTCCTGACTTTC. It translates to CSVRGGALGANVLTF.

There are a few counts of this clonotype. The genes are TRBV4-3 and TRBJ1-1; TRBD1 is a possible D gene (6 bases). Germline V gene lookup returns CDR1 LGHNA and CDR2 YSLEER. V lost 0 bases, J lost 1 base, and 9 bases lay in between. This CDR3 contains 15 residues. This CDR3 is CASSQELGGNTEAFF. In nucleotides, the CDR3 is TGCGCCAGCAGCCAAGAATTAGGGGGGAACACTGAAGCTTTCTTT.

CDR3 loop: CASSITPGTNNEQFF. CDR3 sequence (DNA): TGTGCCAGTAGTATAACCCCGGGGACAAACAATGAGCAGTTCTTC. The rearrangement links TRBV19 to TRBJ2-1, with a possible D match to TRBD1 (6 bases). The CDR3 is 15 amino acids. The germline V and J ends were trimmed by 2 bases and 5 bases, with 13 bases remaining between them. Germline CDR1 is LNHDA and CDR2 is SQIVND (reference sequence).

In nucleotides, the CDR3 is TGTGCCAGCAGCTTTCGATCGGGCGGACTAGCGGGACCTTTGGAGCTGTTTTTT. It specifies CASSFRSGGLAGPLELFF. This chain uses TRBV7-6 with TRBJ2-2, with TRBD2 matching over 12 bases. Germline V gene lookup returns CDR1 SGHVS and CDR2 FNYEAQ. The CDR3 covers 18 residues. The junction had 15 bases not matched to a gene; V was cut back by 3 bases and J by 10 bases.

The chain combines TRBV7-3 with TRBJ2-7; tentatively, D is TRBD1 (6 bases). CDR1 is SGHTA, CDR2 FQGTGA, per germline. Trimming pared 2 bases from V and 6 bases from J, leaving 14 bases between. The CDR3 has 14 residues. The CDR3 sequence is CASSLVAGEREQYF. CDR3 sequence (DNA): TGTGCCAGCAGCTTAGTTGCAGGGGAACGCGAGCAGTACTTC. The entire variable domain, with the rest obtained from reference TRBV7-3 and TRBJ2-7, is as follows: GAGVSQTPSNKVTEKGKYVELRCDPISGHTALYWYRQSLGQGPEFLIYFQGTGAADDSGLPNDRFFAVRPEGSVSTLKIQRTERGDSAVYLCASSLVAGEREQYFGPGTRLTVT.

Only one count was recorded for this clonotype. The chain carries TRBV6-1 and TRBJ2-7; D uncertain. The CDR3 sequence is 12 residues long. CDR1 is MNHNS, CDR2 SASEGT, per germline. V lost 8 bases, J lost 7 bases, and 15 bases lay in between. The CDR3 nucleotides read TGTGCCAGCGAAGGGTCGGGCCAAGAGCAGTACTTC. Translation: CASEGSGQEQYF.

In this sample, this clonotype turned up a few times. V gene TRBV20-1 combines with J gene TRBJ2-3, with D possibly being TRBD1 or TRBD2 (5 bases each). CDR1 DFQATT and CDR2 SNEGSKA come from the germline V gene (reference sequence). Trimming pared 6 bases from V and 0 bases from J, leaving 10 bases between. The CDR3 is 13 residues long. CDR3 sequence (DNA): TGCAGTGCCGGGGCCCCAAGCACAGATACGCAGTATTTT. Translation: CSAGAPSTDTQYF.

The rearrangement joins TRBV27 to TRBJ2-1, with 10 bases identical to TRBD1. After removal of 8 bases from V and 0 bases from J, the junction contained 10 bases not matched to a gene. Germline V gives CDR1 MNHEY, CDR2 SMNVEV (reference sequence). The CDR3 loop spans 17 amino acids. The CDR3 protein is CASRGQGIIPSYNEQFF. The CDR3 region has the DNA TGTGCCAGCCGGGGACAGGGGATAATACCCTCCTACAATGAGCAGTTCTTC.

The rearrangement joins TRBV6-2 or TRBV6-3 to TRBJ2-1, with 7 bases aligning to TRBD2. Germline CDR1 reads MNHEY; CDR2 reads SVGEGT. The CDR3 sequence is 14 residues long. With 1 base clipped from V and 7 bases from J, the junction kept 4 bases outside the gene matches. Written as DNA, the CDR3 is TGTGCCAGCAGTTACTTCGGGGGGATTAATGAGCAGTTCTTC. This translates into CASSYFGGINEQFF.

J is TRBJ2-2 and V is TRBV5-6; 14 positions agree with TRBD2. Germline values: CDR1 SGHDT, CDR2 YYEEEE. The CDR3 contains 18 residues. The V and J ends lost 2 bases and 5 bases, in that order; junction bases with no gene match: 8. Written as DNA, the CDR3 is TGTGCCAGCAGCTTACCTGGACTAGCGGGGGGCTCTACCGGGGAGCTGTTTTTT. It is translated as CASSLPGLAGGSTGELFF.

This clonotype was detected only a few times. The chain uses TRBV4-1 and TRBJ2-1; D may be TRBD2 (7 bases). Germline V gives CDR1 MGHRA, CDR2 YSYEKL. The CDR3 length is 14 residues. Trimming pared 1 base from V and 9 bases from J, leaving 13 bases between. This chain's CDR3 is CASSQGGGAIEQFF. The CDR3 coding sequence is TGCGCCAGCAGCCAAGGAGGGGGGGCGATTGAGCAGTTCTTC.

The table lists this clonotype with a few counts. The chain recombines TRBV7-9 with TRBJ2-7, with 9 bases identical to TRBD1. V was clipped by 3 bases and J by 7 bases; unmatched bases: 10. CDR3 length: 15 amino acids. Looked up from germline, CDR1 is SEHNR and CDR2 is FQNEAQ (reference sequence). In DNA form, the CDR3 reads TGTGCCAGCAGCTTTGTGGGACAGGGAAGCAATGAGCAGTACTTC. It translates to CASSFVGQGSNEQYF.

V gene TRBV5-1 combines with J gene TRBJ1-6, with 8 nucleotides matching TRBD1. Germline V gives CDR1 SGHRS, CDR2 YFSETQ. This CDR3 has 15 amino acids. The ends lost 3 bases at V and 8 bases at J; junction bases unmatched: 7. As DNA, the CDR3 is TGCGCCAGCAGCTCCCTCGGGACAGGAGATTCACCCCTCCACTTT. It encodes CASSSLGTGDSPLHF.

J is TRBJ2-3 and V is TRBV5-1, with a tentative D call TRBD1 (5 bases). The CDR3 runs to 13 residues. Germline loops: CDR1 SGHRS, CDR2 YFSETQ. V lost 5 bases and J lost 1, with 8 bases in between. The CDR3, as DNA: TGCGCCAGCAGGGCAGGGCGCACAGATACGCAGTATTTT. It codes for CASRAGRTDTQYF.

This clonotype was recorded a few times. The J gene is TRBJ2-7, the V gene TRBV7-9; no reliable D call. This CDR3 region has 14 residues. The V end lost 4 bases, the J end lost 2 bases, and 12 bases lay between the germline ends. Germline values: CDR1 SEHNR, CDR2 FQNEAQ (reference sequence). This CDR3 reads CASSSSARTYEQYF. CDR3 nucleotide sequence: TGTGCCAGCAGCTCCTCCGCTAGGACCTACGAGCAGTACTTC.

This clonotype was found a few times. The chain employs TRBV30 and TRBJ2-5, with D hard to call. This CDR3 has 12 residues. Germline lookup yields CDR1 GTSNPN and CDR2 SVGIG (reference sequence). The V end was cut by 2 bases, the J end by 3 bases, with 7 bases between. The CDR3, as DNA: TGTGCCTGGAGTCCGCTCGAAGAGACCCAGTACTTC. Protein product: CAWSPLEETQYF. Filled out from reference TRBV30 and TRBJ2-5, the complete variable domain reads SQTIHQWPATLVQPVGSPLSLECTVEGTSNPNLYWYRQAAGRGLQLLFYSVGIGQISSEVPQNLSASRPQDRQFILSSKKLLLSDSGFYLCAWSPLEETQYFGPGTRLLVL.

V usage is TRBV4-1 and J usage is TRBJ2-3; a weak D match, TRBD1 (6 bases). The germline V gene encodes CDR1 MGHRA and CDR2 YSYEKL. Trimming cost V 1 base and J 2 bases, with 10 bases left between them. CDR3 size: 15 residues. Written as DNA, the CDR3 is TGCGCCAGCAGCCAAGGGGACATGGACACAGATACGCAGTATTTT. It yields the protein CASSQGDMDTDTQYF.

This chain joins TRBV6-5 and TRBJ2-7, with 10 bases fitting TRBD2. V dropped 0 bases and J dropped 4; count of bases not matched to a gene: 6. The CDR3 has 16 amino acids. Germline V gene sequence: CDR1 MNHEY, CDR2 SVGAGI. CDR3 in amino acids: CASSYSASGSLYEQYF. CDR3 in DNA: TGTGCCAGCAGTTACTCGGCTAGCGGGAGCCTATACGAGCAGTACTTC.

This clonotype showed up just a few times. The chain recombines TRBV7-2 with TRBJ1-1; the D gene is possibly TRBD1 (5 bases). This CDR3 comprises 15 residues. Germline lookup yields CDR1 SGHTA and CDR2 FQGNSA. Trimming removed 2 bases at V and 4 bases at J, with 14 bases between. CDR3 protein: CASSLRTGPSTEAFF. As DNA, the CDR3 is TGTGCCAGCAGCTTAAGGACGGGACCCAGCACTGAAGCTTTCTTT. Supplemented by reference TRBV7-2 and TRBJ1-1, the full variable domain reads GAGVSQSPSNKVTEKGKDVELRCDPISGHTALYWYRQSLGQGLEFLIYFQGNSAPDKSGLPSDRFSAERTGGSVSTLTIQRTQQEDSAVYLCASSLRTGPSTEAFFGQGTRLTVV.